This TCR beta chain comes out of a study of tumor-infiltrating lymphocytes in primary liver carcinoma. Background on the study: Cases comprised patients with primary liver carcinoma who received surgical resection. Tissue type made little difference to sample yields of roughly 3.65 to 8 million productive TCRbeta reads. Each of the growths was stage T1-T3 N0M0, extending roughly 4 to 10 cm across.

General study findings and limits: Paired tumor-adjacent and tumor-blood samples overlapped less than tumor region pairs did.

Comments on this clonotype: The antigen is unknown.

The blood RNA (from unsorted whole blood) was obtained, and germline DNA was also extracted. Making TCR beta cDNA involved 400 to 600 ng total RNA and a constant-region primer. Slightly modified ARM-PCR, run as three nested multiplex PCR rounds, produced the TCR beta libraries. PCR rounds one and two used TRBV1-TRBV30 forward primers with a C-beta reverse primer for about 11 cycles each. From the multiplex PCR reads, TCRdb called clonotypes with MiXCR, one entry per CDR3 protein. The table records around 170,000 distinct CDR3 sequences, 60% of them present only once. This CDR3 is built from 13 residues. Germline V gives CDR1 SQVTM, CDR2 ANQGSEA. With 4 bases removed from V and 7 bases from J, the gap between germline ends came to 15 bases.

V usage is TRBV29-1 and J usage is TRBJ2-3, with a tentative D call TRBD1 (6 bases). Sequenced sample: peripheral blood. The origin of this receptor is a man in his forties with primary liver carcinoma and hepatitis B virus infection. CDR3 DNA sequence: TGCAGCGTTGCAGGTCAGGGGACAAATACGCAGTATTTT. Translation gives CSVAGQGTNTQYF.